The clone carrying this T cell receptor (beta chain) was detected only a few times. MiXCR, run by TCRdb on the RT-PCR reads, gives a single entry per CDR3 protein. The table lists hundreds of thousands of distinct CDR3 sequences, 15% to 20% of them singletons. The data stem from a study of response to subunit inactivated influenza vaccine. Germline CDR1 and CDR2: SQVTM and ANQGSEA. Trimming left V 6 bases short and J 0 bases short, with 11 bases between. The CDR3 totals 13 residues. This rearrangement joins TRBV29-1 to TRBJ1-1; D uncertain. The source material was PBMCs from blood, sampled 5 days after vaccination. This clonotype originated in a man between 45 and 60 years old who received an inactivated influenza vaccine. In DNA, the CDR3 is TGCAGCGTCCCTCCATACATGAACACTGAAGCTTTCTTT. Translating it yields CSVPPYMNTEAFF.